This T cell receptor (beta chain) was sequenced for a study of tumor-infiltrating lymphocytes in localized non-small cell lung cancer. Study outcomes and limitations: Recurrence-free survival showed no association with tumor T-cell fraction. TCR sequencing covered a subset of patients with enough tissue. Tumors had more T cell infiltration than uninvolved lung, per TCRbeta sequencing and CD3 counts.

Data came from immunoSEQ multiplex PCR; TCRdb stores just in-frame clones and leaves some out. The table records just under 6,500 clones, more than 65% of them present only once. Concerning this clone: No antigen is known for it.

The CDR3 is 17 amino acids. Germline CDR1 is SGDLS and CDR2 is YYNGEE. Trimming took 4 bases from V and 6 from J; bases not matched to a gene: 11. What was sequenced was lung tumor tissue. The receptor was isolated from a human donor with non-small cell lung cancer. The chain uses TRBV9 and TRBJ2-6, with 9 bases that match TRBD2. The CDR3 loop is CASSPRGGGAKANVLTF. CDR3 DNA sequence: TGTGCCAGCAGCCCCCGGGGCGGGGGGGCAAAGGCCAACGTCCTGACTTTC.